Listed here are 31 T cell receptor beta chains from one sample, sequenced in a study of T cell responses to AZD1222 COVID-19 vaccine. Measured with immunoSEQ multiplex PCR; TCRdb has only the in-frame clones, and not every one. The sample includes 80,000 to 100,000 clones, more than 70% of them seen just once. Sequencing used peripheral blood, obtained on day 0 of AZD1222 vaccination. The receptors stem from an adult in good health.

V and J are TRBV19 and TRBJ2-2; D unresolved. Trimming removed 10 bases from V and 6 bases from J, with 12 bases in between. The CDR3 consists of 12 residues. In germline, CDR1 is LNHDA, CDR2 SQIVND (reference sequence). The CDR3 sequence is CATSWHSGELFF. The CDR3 bases are TGTGCCACCTCATGGCATTCCGGGGAGCTGTTTTTT. The full variable domain, completed using reference TRBV19 and TRBJ2-2, is DGGITQSPKYLFRKEGQNVTLSCEQNLNHDAMYWYRQDPGQGLRLIYYSQIVNDFQKGDIAEGYSVSREKKESFPLTVTSAQKNPTAFYLCATSWHSGELFFGEGSRLTVL.

This clone has a single count. The rearrangement uses TRBV6-2 or TRBV6-3 and TRBJ2-2; unclear D gene. The CDR3 extends over 14 amino acids. V lost 2 bases to trimming and J lost 4 bases, with 8 bases between them. CDR1 is MNHEY, CDR2 SVGEGT, per germline. In DNA, the CDR3 is TGTGCCAGCAGTTACGTGCAGGCCACCGGGGAGCTGTTTTTT. Protein: CASSYVQATGELFF.

The V call is TRBV9, the J call TRBJ2-1; D gene uncertain. Germline V lookup: CDR1 SGDLS, CDR2 YYNGEE. V was pared by 2 bases and J by 4 bases, with 7 bases between. The CDR3 covers 13 residues. The DNA for the CDR3 is TGTGCCAGCAGCGTTTCCGCATACAATGAGCAGTTCTTC. Translation: CASSVSAYNEQFF.

The chain links TRBV12-3 or TRBV12-4 to TRBJ1-1, with D perhaps TRBD1 (6 bases). The V gene lost 6 bases and the J gene lost 7 bases, with 15 bases spanning the gap. The CDR3 consists of 13 residues. The DNA for the CDR3 is TGTGCCAGCAGACCCCAGGGGTATAGTGAAGCTTTCTTT. Encoded protein: CASRPQGYSEAFF.

This chain joins TRBV14 and TRBJ2-7, with D hard to call. The CDR3 spans 13 residues. Germline V gene data show CDR1 as SGHDN and CDR2 as FVKESK. Trimming took 0 bases from V and 11 from J, leaving 14 bases between them. As DNA, the CDR3 is TGTGCCAGCAGCCAAGATTGGCCCGGCTCAGAGTACTTC. Translated: CASSQDWPGSEYF.

V is TRBV2 and J is TRBJ1-1; unclear D gene. Germline V gene lookup returns CDR1 SNHLY and CDR2 FYNNEI. This CDR3 has 11 residues. V was shortened by 8 bases and J by 1 base, with 5 bases between the two germline ends. CDR3 amino acids: CASPANTEAFF. The CDR3 DNA sequence: TGTGCCAGCCCGGCGAACACTGAAGCTTTCTTT.

The genes are TRBV29-1 and TRBJ2-7; 9 positions agree with TRBD1. CDR1 is SQVTM, CDR2 ANQGSEA, per germline. J was trimmed by 7 bases and V by 4 bases; bases with no gene match: 11. The CDR3 totals 14 residues. CDR3 loop: CSVGTGAPLGEQYF. DNA of the CDR3: TGCAGCGTTGGGACAGGGGCGCCCTTGGGGGAGCAGTACTTC.

The rearrangement joins TRBV5-5 to TRBJ2-1; tentative D call: TRBD1 (6 bases). The V gene's germline CDR1 is SGHKS and CDR2 YYEKEE (reference sequence). The CDR3 is 13 amino acids. Trimming removed 5 bases from V and 13 bases from J, with 19 bases in between. CDR3 nucleotides: TGTGCCAGCAGTTCGAATACCGGGACAAGACAGTTCTTC. Encoded protein: CASSSNTGTRQFF.

The V gene is TRBV5-6, the J gene TRBJ2-7; TRBD1 matches at 9 bases. Germline-derived CDR1 and CDR2 are SGHDT and YYEEEE. The CDR3 is made up of 14 amino acids. V was pared by 2 bases and J by 6 bases, with 6 bases of the junction left unmatched. CDR3 DNA sequence: TGTGCCAGCAGCTTCGGGACAGGGCGGGGCGAGCAGTACTTC. Its protein is CASSFGTGRGEQYF.

V usage is TRBV7-3 and J usage is TRBJ2-3; the D is unclear. This CDR3 region has 13 residues. Germline V gene data show CDR1 as SGHTA and CDR2 as FQGTGA. Deletions cut 8 bases from V and 2 bases from J, with 11 bases between. The DNA of the CDR3 is TGTGCCAGCCGAAGTAGCCCCACAGATACGCAGTATTTT. Translation: CASRSSPTDTQYF.

V is TRBV12-3 or TRBV12-4 and J is TRBJ1-1; D possibly corresponds to TRBD1 (5 bases). The ends were cut back, 5 bases at V and 1 base at J, with 8 bases in the middle. The CDR3 runs to 13 residues. The CDR3 is CASSRTSNTEAFF. The CDR3 DNA follows: TGTGCCAGCAGTCGGACATCGAACACTGAAGCTTTCTTT.

A few counts support this clone. The V gene is TRBV3-1 (or the pseudogene TRBV3-2), the J gene TRBJ1-2; TRBD1 might be the D (5 bases). CDR1 and CDR2 (germline): LGHDT, YNNKEL (reference sequence). V shed 4 bases and J shed 8 bases, with 8 bases lying between them. The CDR3 has 11 residues. The CDR3 region has the DNA TGTGCCAGCAGCCCAGGGCGAGGCTACACCTTC. This translates into CASSPGRGYTF.

This sequence joins TRBV9 and TRBJ1-2; D not certain. Per the germline V gene, CDR1 is SGDLS and CDR2 is YYNGEE. The CDR3 is made up of 11 amino acids. Trimming took 4 bases from V and 6 from J, leaving 7 bases between them. This chain's CDR3 is CASSSRDGYTF. DNA for the CDR3: TGTGCCAGCAGCTCCCGGGATGGCTACACCTTC.

A word on this clone: The junction departs from the called germline gene at one end, perhaps through a read error. The chain combines TRBV6-6 with TRBJ2-7, with 7 nucleotides matching TRBD1. From germline, CDR1 is MNHNY and CDR2 SVGAGI (reference sequence). This CDR3 contains 12 residues. The CDR3 reads CASSYSQGDPDF. CDR3 sequence (DNA): TGTGCCAGCAGTTACTCGCAGGGGGATCCCGACTTC.

The chain uses TRBV12-3 or TRBV12-4 and TRBJ1-2; TRBD1 aligns across 8 bases. V shed 4 bases and J 7 bases; nucleotides not matched to a gene: 5. The CDR3 runs to 13 residues. The CDR3 is CASSSGQGGGYTF. CDR3 DNA sequence: TGTGCCAGCAGTTCTGGACAGGGCGGTGGCTACACCTTC.

CDR3 residues: CASSQPGQGAKNGYTF. The CDR3 DNA sequence: TGCGCCAGCAGCCAACCCGGACAGGGGGCGAAGAATGGCTACACCTTC. This chain joins TRBV4-1 and TRBJ1-2; TRBD1 aligns across 11 bases. V trimming: 2 bases; J trimming: 6 bases; junction bases outside the gene matches: 8. CDR1 and CDR2 from the germline V gene are MGHRA and YSYEKL. CDR3 length equals 16 residues.

V and J are TRBV6-1 and TRBJ1-2; D perhaps matches TRBD1 (6 bases). The CDR3 has 14 residues. The V end was cut by 1 base, the J end by 7 bases, with 13 bases between. Germline V CDR1 and CDR2: MNHNS, SASEGT. CDR3: CASSEVLGAVGYTF. The CDR3, as DNA: TGTGCCAGCAGTGAAGTTCTGGGGGCGGTTGGCTACACCTTC.

V is TRBV19 and J is TRBJ1-1; D is perhaps TRBD1 (6 bases). The CDR3 has 13 residues. Germline CDR1 LNHDA, CDR2 SQIVND (reference sequence). The CDR3 reads CGSKDRMNTEAFF. CDR3 DNA: TGTGGATCGAAGGACAGAATGAACACTGAAGCTTTCTTT.

J is TRBJ2-5 and V is TRBV11-2, with no clear D. In germline, CDR1 is SGHAT, CDR2 FQNNGV. This CDR3 is 11 amino acids long. V lost 3 bases, J lost 1 base, and 0 bases lay in between. The CDR3 DNA sequence: TGTGCCAGCAGCTTCCAAGAGACCCAGTACTTC. Protein: CASSFQETQYF. Full variable domain (outside the CDR3, taken from reference TRBV11-2 and TRBJ2-5): EAGVAQSPRYKIIEKRQSVAFWCNPISGHATLYWYQQILGQGPKLLIQFQNNGVVDDSQLPKDRFSAERLKGVDSTLKIQPAKLEDSAVYLCASSFQETQYFGPGTRLLVL.

The chain couples TRBV6-1 to TRBJ2-7, with D tentatively TRBD2 (5 bases). Germline CDR1 and CDR2: MNHNS and SASEGT. CDR3 length equals 13 residues. The ends were cut back, 0 bases at V and 6 bases at J, with 9 bases in the middle. The CDR3 here is CASSEALASEQYF. CDR3 nucleotide sequence: TGTGCCAGCAGTGAAGCGCTAGCCTCCGAGCAGTACTTC.

This chain joins TRBV19 and TRBJ2-7, with 10 bases fitting TRBD2. The V segment lost 5 bases and the J segment 1 base; nucleotides outside the gene matches: 8. CDR3 length equals 16 residues. Germline V lookup: CDR1 LNHDA, CDR2 SQIVND (reference sequence). The CDR3 DNA follows: TGTGCCAGTAGTCAAACTCTAGCGGGGGCTTCCTACGAGCAGTACTTC. Encoded protein: CASSQTLAGASYEQYF.

The chain recombines TRBV5-4 with TRBJ1-2, with 10 bases that match TRBD1. The germline V gene has CDR1 SGHNT and CDR2 YYREEE (reference sequence). The CDR3 is made up of 15 amino acids. Unmatched junction bases numbered 5, after V lost 2 bases and J lost 4 bases. CDR3 in DNA: TGTGCCAGCAGCTTAGGGACAGGGGTCGCCTATGGCTACACCTTC. It encodes CASSLGTGVAYGYTF.

CDR3 in amino acids: CASSRDRDNEKLFF. The CDR3, as DNA: TGTGCCAGTAGCCGGGACAGAGATAATGAAAAACTGTTTTTT. V is TRBV19 and J is TRBJ1-4; 7 nucleotides agree with TRBD1. Germline loops: CDR1 LNHDA, CDR2 SQIVND (reference sequence). The CDR3 extends over 14 amino acids. After removal of 6 bases from V and 4 bases from J, the junction contained 5 bases not matched to a gene.

This CDR3 reads CASSHPVSTDTQYF. DNA of the CDR3: TGTGCCAGCAGCCATCCAGTCAGCACAGATACGCAGTATTTT. This rearrangement joins TRBV11-2 to TRBJ2-3, with D uncertain. The CDR3 runs to 14 residues. CDR1 is SGHAT and CDR2 is FQNNGV in the germline V gene. V lost 5 bases and J 0 bases, leaving 9 bases between the germline ends.

The V and J genes are TRBV24-1 and TRBJ1-5; tentative D call: TRBD1 (5 bases). Germline V gene lookup returns CDR1 KGHDR and CDR2 SFDVKD. The V gene lost 9 bases and the J gene lost 0 bases, with 11 bases spanning the gap. The CDR3 is made up of 14 amino acids. The CDR3: CATSGGYSNQPQHF. Here the CDR3 DNA reads TGTGCCACCTCGGGGGGGTATAGCAATCAGCCCCAGCATTTT.

The chain employs TRBV11-2 and TRBJ2-1; D remains unclear. There are 12 residues in the CDR3. V shed 1 base and J shed 9 bases, with 7 bases lying between them. Per germline, CDR1 SGHAT and CDR2 FQNNGV. The CDR3: CASSLGGFEQFF. The CDR3 coding sequence is TGTGCCAGCAGCTTAGGGGGATTTGAGCAGTTCTTC.

This chain joins TRBV28 and TRBJ1-4; tentative D call: TRBD1 (6 bases). This CDR3 is 14 amino acids long. Germline assignment: CDR1 MDHEN and CDR2 SYDVKM. V dropped 7 bases and J dropped 4 bases, with 13 bases sitting between them. CDR3 amino acids: CASTLGGGNEKLFF. The CDR3 DNA reads TGTGCCAGCACCCTCGGGGGCGGTAATGAAAAACTGTTTTTT.

The chain couples TRBV6-1 to TRBJ1-5; 7 bases fit TRBD1. Germline assignment: CDR1 MNHNS and CDR2 SASEGT. CDR3 size: 16 residues. J was trimmed by 4 bases and V by 4 bases; bases with no gene match: 10. This CDR3 reads CASSALGTAKNQPQHF. The CDR3 region has the DNA TGTGCCAGCAGTGCCCTCGGGACAGCCAAAAATCAGCCCCAGCATTTT.

This sequence joins TRBV5-1 and TRBJ1-5; the match to TRBD1 covers 9 bases. The germline V gene encodes CDR1 SGHRS and CDR2 YFSETQ. The CDR3 has 14 residues. V gave up 4 bases and J gave up 6 bases; unmatched junction bases: 5. Here the CDR3 reads CASSPGTGIQPQHF. As DNA, the CDR3 is TGCGCCAGCAGCCCCGGGACAGGGATTCAGCCCCAGCATTTT.

This rearrangement joins TRBV5-4 to TRBJ2-3, with D possibly TRBD2 on 5 matching bases. V gave up 2 bases and J gave up 2 bases, with 9 bases separating them. Germline V lookup: CDR1 SGHNT, CDR2 YYREEE (reference sequence). The CDR3 consists of 14 residues. CDR3 in DNA: TGTGCCAGCAGCTTTATGGGAGCCACAGATACGCAGTATTTT. It translates to CASSFMGATDTQYF.

The rearrangement uses TRBV14 and TRBJ2-7, with 7 nucleotides matching TRBD1. The germline CDR1 and CDR2 sequences are SGHDN and FVKESK. The CDR3 contains 15 residues. J was trimmed by 0 bases and V by 2 bases; bases with no gene match: 4. CDR3 DNA sequence: TGTGCCAGCAGCCAAAGGGGACAGCGCTCCTACGAGCAGTACTTC. Translated, it gives CASSQRGQRSYEQYF.